Shown below are 7 T cell receptor beta chains from a single sample sequenced in a study of Ad26.COV2.S vaccination and SARS-CoV-2 variants. The treatment: 19 received Ad26.COV2.S at low or high dose, single or two shots; five or six received placebo; per-sample allocation not given. The study sampled participants on day 63 after the first vaccine or placebo injection. Sequenced by immunoSEQ multiplex PCR; TCRdb stores in-frame clones only, minus some. The table shows 350,000 to 400,000 clones, with about 85% occurring only once. This sample comprised peripheral blood, obtained in a trial of Ad26.COV2.S vaccine versus placebo. Receptors were obtained from a person aged 18-65 years who received the Ad26.COV2.S COVID-19 vaccine or a placebo.

This clone was detected only once. The CDR3 nucleotides are TGCGCCAGCCAGCGGACTCCCAACACCGGGGAGCTGTTTTTT. Translated: CASQRTPNTGELFF. The chain has TRBV10-1 and TRBJ2-2; TRBD2 might be the D (5 bases). V gave up 8 bases and J gave up 2 bases, with 12 bases separating them. Germline V gene data show CDR1 as WNHNN and CDR2 as SYGVQD (reference sequence). The CDR3 has 14 residues.

V gene TRBV3-1 (or the pseudogene TRBV3-2) combines with J gene TRBJ2-4; the D is unclear. This CDR3 comprises 15 residues. Germline V gives CDR1 LGHDT, CDR2 YNNKEL (reference sequence). The V end was cut by 0 bases, the J end by 0 bases, with 6 bases between. The CDR3 region has the DNA TGTGCCAGCAGCCAAGAAGGATTAGCCAAAAACATTCAGTACTTC. It encodes CASSQEGLAKNIQYF.

This chain links TRBV5-1 with TRBJ1-1; possibly TRBD1 for D (5 bases). The CDR3 totals 13 residues. Germline V gene data show CDR1 as SGHRS and CDR2 as YFSETQ. V lost 0 bases and J 6 bases, leaving 9 bases between the germline ends. This CDR3 reads CASSLEDNAEAFF. The CDR3 DNA is TGCGCCAGCAGCTTGGAGGACAATGCTGAAGCTTTCTTT.

The rearrangement joins TRBV4-1 to TRBJ1-4; D gene ambiguous. The CDR3 has 14 amino acids. V lost 5 bases, J lost 0 bases, and 7 bases lay in between. Germline lookup yields CDR1 MGHRA and CDR2 YSYEKL. The CDR3 protein is CASSDGATNEKLFF. CDR3 nucleotides: TGCGCCAGCAGCGACGGAGCAACTAATGAAAAACTGTTTTTT.

V gene TRBV5-1 combines with J gene TRBJ2-5; D remains ambiguous. From germline, CDR1 is SGHRS and CDR2 YFSETQ. V was cut by 0 bases and J by 2 bases, with 8 bases left in between. The CDR3 has 14 amino acids. The chain's CDR3 is CASSLVVEQETQYF. DNA for the CDR3: TGCGCCAGCAGCTTGGTGGTAGAGCAAGAGACCCAGTACTTC.

The chain recombines TRBV4-1 with TRBJ2-7; 9 positions agree with TRBD1. V was pared by 1 base and J by 2 bases, with 6 bases of the junction left unmatched. CDR1 MGHRA and CDR2 YSYEKL come from the germline V gene. This CDR3 has 16 residues. CDR3 DNA: TGCGCCAGCAGCCAAGGGATCGGGGACAGGGCCTACGAGCAGTACTTC. Its protein product is CASSQGIGDRAYEQYF.

The DNA of the CDR3 is TGTGCCAGCAGCCTAAATCTGGGCACCGGGGAGCTGTTTTTT. Translation gives CASSLNLGTGELFF. The gene calls are TRBV7-9 and TRBJ2-2; D is unresolved. This CDR3 has 14 residues. Trimming cost V 5 bases and J 4 bases, with 11 bases left between them. Germline CDR1 reads SEHNR; CDR2 reads FQNEAQ (reference sequence).